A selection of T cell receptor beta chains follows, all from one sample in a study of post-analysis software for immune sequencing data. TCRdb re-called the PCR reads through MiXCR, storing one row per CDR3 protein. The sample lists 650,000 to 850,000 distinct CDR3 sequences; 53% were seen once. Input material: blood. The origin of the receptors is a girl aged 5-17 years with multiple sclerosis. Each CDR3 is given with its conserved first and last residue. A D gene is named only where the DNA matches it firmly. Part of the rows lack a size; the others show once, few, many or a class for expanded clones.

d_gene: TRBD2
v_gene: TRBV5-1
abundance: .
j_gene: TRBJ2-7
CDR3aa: CASSLTDSGGPSYEQYF
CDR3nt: TGCGCCAGCAGCTTGACCGACAGCGGGGGCCCGTCCTACGAGCAGTACTTC

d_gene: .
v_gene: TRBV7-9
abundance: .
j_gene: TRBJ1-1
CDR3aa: CASSKRGTEAFF
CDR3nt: TGTGCCAGCAGCAAAAGAGGGACTGAAGCTTTCTTT

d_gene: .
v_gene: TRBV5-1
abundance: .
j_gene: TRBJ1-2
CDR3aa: CASSFRADYGYTF
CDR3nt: TGCGCCAGCAGCTTCAGGGCCGACTATGGCTACACCTTC

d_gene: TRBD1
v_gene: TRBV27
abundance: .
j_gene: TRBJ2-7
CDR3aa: CASSFIRTGVNEQYF
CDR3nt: TGTGCCAGCAGTTTCATACGGACAGGGGTTAACGAGCAGTACTTC

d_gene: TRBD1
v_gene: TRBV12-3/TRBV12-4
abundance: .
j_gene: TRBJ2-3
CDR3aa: CASSTQRGLTDTQYF
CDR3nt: TGTGCCAGCAGTACACAGAGGGGGCTTACAGATACGCAGTATTTT

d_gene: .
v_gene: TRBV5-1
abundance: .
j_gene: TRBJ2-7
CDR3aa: CASSFNDQTYEQYF
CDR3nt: TGCGCCAGCAGCTTTAATGACCAGACCTACGAGCAGTACTTC

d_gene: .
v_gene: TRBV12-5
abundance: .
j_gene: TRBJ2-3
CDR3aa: CASGPGTSEADTQYF
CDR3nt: TGTGCTAGTGGTCCCGGGACCTCCGAGGCAGATACGCAGTATTTT

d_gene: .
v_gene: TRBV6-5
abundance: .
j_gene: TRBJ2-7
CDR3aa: CASSPYGGSYEQYF
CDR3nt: TGTGCCAGCAGCCCCTACGGGGGCTCCTACGAGCAGTACTTC

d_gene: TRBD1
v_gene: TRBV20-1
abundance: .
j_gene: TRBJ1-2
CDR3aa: CSARVDRANYGYTF
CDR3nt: TGCAGTGCTAGAGTGGACAGGGCTAACTATGGCTACACCTTC

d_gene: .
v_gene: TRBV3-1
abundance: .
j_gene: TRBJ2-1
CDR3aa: CASSLATTGRLYNEQFF
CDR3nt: TGTGCCAGCAGTTTGGCTACGACAGGGAGGCTCTACAATGAGCAGTTCTTC

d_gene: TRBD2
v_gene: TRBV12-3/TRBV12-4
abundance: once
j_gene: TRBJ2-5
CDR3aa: CASSRTSGSIQQYF
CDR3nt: TGTGCCAGCAGTCGGACTAGCGGGAGCATTCAGCAGTACTTC

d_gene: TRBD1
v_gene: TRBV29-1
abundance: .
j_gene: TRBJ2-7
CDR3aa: CSVNRQGPTYEQYF
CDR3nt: TGCAGCGTGAATCGACAGGGTCCTACCTACGAGCAGTACTTC

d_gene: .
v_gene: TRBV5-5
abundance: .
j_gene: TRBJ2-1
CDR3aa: CASSRDPASSYNEQFF
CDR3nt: TGTGCCAGCAGCCGGGACCCGGCCAGCTCCTACAATGAGCAGTTCTTC

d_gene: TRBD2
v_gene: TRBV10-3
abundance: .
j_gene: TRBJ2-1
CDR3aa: CAISATSGRANNEQFF
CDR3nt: TGTGCCATCAGTGCCACTAGCGGGAGGGCCAACAATGAGCAGTTCTTC

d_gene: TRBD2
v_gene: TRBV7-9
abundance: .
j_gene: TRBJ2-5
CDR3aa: CASSLTSGRAGETQYF
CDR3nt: TGTGCCAGCAGCTTAACCAGCGGGAGGGCCGGTGAGACCCAGTACTTC

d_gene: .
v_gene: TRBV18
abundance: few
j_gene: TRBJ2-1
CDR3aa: CASSPPGTNNEQFF
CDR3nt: TGTGCCAGCTCACCCCCCGGGACCAACAATGAGCAGTTCTTC

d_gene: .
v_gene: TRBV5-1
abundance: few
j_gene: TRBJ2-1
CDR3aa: CASSLEDHNEQFF
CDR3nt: TGCGCCAGCAGCTTGGAGGACCACAATGAGCAGTTCTTC

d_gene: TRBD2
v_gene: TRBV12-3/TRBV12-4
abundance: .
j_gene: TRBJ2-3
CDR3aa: CASGLGRGDTDTQYF
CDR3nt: TGTGCCAGCGGGTTAGGGCGGGGGGACACAGATACGCAGTATTTT

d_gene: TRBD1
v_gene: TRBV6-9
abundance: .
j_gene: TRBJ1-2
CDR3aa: CASSYYPGQGTGGYTF
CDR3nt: TGTGCCAGCAGTTATTATCCGGGACAGGGGACGGGGGGCTACACCTTC

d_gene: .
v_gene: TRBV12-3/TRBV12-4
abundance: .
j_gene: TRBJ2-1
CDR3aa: CASSAREMDIVQFF
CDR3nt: TGTGCCAGCAGTGCTCGCGAGATGGACATAGTGCAGTTCTTC

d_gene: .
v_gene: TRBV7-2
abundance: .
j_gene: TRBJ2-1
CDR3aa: CASSTGTRGYNEQFF
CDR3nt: TGTGCCAGCAGTACCGGGACACGGGGATACAATGAGCAGTTCTTC

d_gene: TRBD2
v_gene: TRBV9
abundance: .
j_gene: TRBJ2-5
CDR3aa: CASSVEGSASGRALYF
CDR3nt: TGTGCCAGCAGCGTAGAAGGATCGGCTAGCGGGAGGGCCTTGTACTTC

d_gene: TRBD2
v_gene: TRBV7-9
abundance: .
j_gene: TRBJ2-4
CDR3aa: CASSLEVAPGGQNIQYF
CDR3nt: TGTGCCAGCAGCTTAGAGGTCGCTCCGGGGGGGCAAAACATTCAGTACTTC

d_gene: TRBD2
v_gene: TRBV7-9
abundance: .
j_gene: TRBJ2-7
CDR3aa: CASSPPAGGSSYEQYF
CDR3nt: TGTGCCAGCAGCCCGCCAGCGGGAGGGAGCTCCTACGAGCAGTACTTC

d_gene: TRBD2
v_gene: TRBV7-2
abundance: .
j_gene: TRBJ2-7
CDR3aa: CASSLSGLAVGYEQYF
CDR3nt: TGTGCCAGCAGCTTATCTGGACTAGCGGTCGGATACGAGCAGTACTTC

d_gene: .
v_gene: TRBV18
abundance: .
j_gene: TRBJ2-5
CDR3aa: CASSPRDSQETQYF
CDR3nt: TGTGCCAGCTCACCACGAGACTCCCAAGAGACCCAGTACTTC

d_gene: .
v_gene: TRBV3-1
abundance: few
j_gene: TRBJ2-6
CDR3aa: CASSQVAGSYGANVLTF
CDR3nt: TGTGCCAGCAGCCAAGTAGCAGGCTCTTATGGGGCCAACGTCCTGACTTTC

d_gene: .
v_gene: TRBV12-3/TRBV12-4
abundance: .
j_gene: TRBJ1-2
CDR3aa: CASSSWGLLPGYTF
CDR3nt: TGTGCCAGCAGCAGTTGGGGCCTTTTGCCTGGCTACACCTTC

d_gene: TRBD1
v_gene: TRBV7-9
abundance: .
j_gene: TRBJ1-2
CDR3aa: CASSAGQGADGYTF
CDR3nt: TGTGCCAGCAGCGCAGGACAGGGGGCAGATGGCTACACCTTC

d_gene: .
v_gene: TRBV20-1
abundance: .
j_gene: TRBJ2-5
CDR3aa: CSAVPGTRMGETQYF
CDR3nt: TGCAGTGCTGTACCCGGGACACGAATGGGGGAGACCCAGTACTTC

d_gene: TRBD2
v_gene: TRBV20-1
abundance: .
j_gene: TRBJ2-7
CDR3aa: CSARRGGGDKVKRPQYF
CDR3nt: TGCAGTGCTAGACGGGGCGGGGGGGATAAAGTCAAGAGACCCCAGTACTTC

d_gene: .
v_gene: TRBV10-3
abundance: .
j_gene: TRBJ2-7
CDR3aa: CAISEPANKIPYEQYF
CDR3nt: TGTGCCATCAGTGAGCCAGCAAACAAGATACCCTACGAGCAGTACTTC

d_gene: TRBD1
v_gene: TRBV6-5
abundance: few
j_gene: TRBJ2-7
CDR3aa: CASSFTKGQGWPYEQYF
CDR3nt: TGTGCCAGCAGTTTTACGAAGGGACAGGGGTGGCCTTACGAGCAGTACTTC

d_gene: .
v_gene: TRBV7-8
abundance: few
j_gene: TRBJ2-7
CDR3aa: CASSTQASDYEQYF
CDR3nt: TGTGCCAGCAGCACGCAGGCCTCTGACTACGAGCAGTACTTC

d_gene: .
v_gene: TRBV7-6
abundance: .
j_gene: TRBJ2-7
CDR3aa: CASSLEVLVDSYEQYF
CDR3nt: TGTGCCAGCAGCTTAGAAGTCCTTGTGGACTCCTACGAGCAGTACTTC

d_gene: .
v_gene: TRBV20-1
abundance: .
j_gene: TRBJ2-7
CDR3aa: CSASGTATYEQYF
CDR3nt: TGCAGTGCATCCGGGACTGCGACCTACGAGCAGTACTTC

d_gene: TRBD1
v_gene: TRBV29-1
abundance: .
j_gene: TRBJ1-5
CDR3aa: CSVATGGAGGQPQHF
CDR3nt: TGCAGCGTCGCTACAGGGGGCGCTGGTGGTCAGCCCCAGCATTTT

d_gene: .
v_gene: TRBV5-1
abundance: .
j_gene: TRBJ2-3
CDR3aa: CASRVDYADTQYF
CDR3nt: TGCGCCAGCAGAGTGGACTACGCAGATACGCAGTATTTT

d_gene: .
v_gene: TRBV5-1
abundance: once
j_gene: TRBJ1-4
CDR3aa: CASSLDTTNEKLFF
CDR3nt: TGCGCCAGCAGCTTGGACACAACTAATGAAAAACTGTTTTTT

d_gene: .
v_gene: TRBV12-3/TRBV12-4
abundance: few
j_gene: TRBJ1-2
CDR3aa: CASRLSRFGGRGTSGYTF
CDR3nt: TGTGCCAGCAGACTCTCACGTTTTGGGGGGCGCGGGACGTCTGGCTACACCTTC

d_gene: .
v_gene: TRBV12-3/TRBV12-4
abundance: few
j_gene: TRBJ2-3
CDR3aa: CASIRRVRTVTDTQYF
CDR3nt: TGTGCCAGCATCAGACGGGTCAGGACAGTCACAGATACGCAGTATTTT